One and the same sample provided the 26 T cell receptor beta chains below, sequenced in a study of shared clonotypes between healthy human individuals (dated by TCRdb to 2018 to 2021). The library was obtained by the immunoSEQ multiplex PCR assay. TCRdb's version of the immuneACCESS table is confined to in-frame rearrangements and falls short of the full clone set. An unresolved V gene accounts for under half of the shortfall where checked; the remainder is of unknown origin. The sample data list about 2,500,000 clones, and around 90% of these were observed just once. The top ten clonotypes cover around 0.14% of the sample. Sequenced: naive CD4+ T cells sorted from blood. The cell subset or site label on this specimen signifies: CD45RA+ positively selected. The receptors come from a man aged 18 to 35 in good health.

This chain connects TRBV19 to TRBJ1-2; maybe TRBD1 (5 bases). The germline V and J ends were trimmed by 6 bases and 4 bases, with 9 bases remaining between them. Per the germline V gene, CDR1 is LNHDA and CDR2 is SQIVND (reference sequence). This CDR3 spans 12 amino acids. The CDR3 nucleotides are TGTGCCAGTAGCGGGACCGTCTATGGCTACACCTTC. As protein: CASSGTVYGYTF.

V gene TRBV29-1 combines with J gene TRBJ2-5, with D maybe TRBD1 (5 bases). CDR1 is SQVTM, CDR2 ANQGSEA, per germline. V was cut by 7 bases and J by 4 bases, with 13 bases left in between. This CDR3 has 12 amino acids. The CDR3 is CSGAGYRETQYF. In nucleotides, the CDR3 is TGCAGCGGCGCAGGGTATCGAGAGACCCAGTACTTC.

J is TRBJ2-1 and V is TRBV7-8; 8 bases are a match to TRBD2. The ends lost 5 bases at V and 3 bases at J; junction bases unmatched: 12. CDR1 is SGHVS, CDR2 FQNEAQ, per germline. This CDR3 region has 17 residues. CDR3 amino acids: CASSRGLLAGIYNEQFF. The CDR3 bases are TGTGCCAGCAGCCGCGGCCTGTTAGCGGGGATCTACAATGAGCAGTTCTTC.

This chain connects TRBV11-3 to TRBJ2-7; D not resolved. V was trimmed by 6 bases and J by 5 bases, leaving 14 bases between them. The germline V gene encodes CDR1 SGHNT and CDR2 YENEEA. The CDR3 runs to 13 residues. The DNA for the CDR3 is TGTGCCAGCAGTTCACTGGAAACCGACGAGCAGTACTTC. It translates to CASSSLETDEQYF.

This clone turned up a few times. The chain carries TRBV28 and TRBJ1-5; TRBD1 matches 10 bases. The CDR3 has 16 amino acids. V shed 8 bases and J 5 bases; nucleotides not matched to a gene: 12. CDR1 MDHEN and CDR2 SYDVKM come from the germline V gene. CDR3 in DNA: TGTGCCAGCTCTTCGCACGGGACAGGGGCTGATCAGCCCCAGCATTTT. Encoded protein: CASSSHGTGADQPQHF.

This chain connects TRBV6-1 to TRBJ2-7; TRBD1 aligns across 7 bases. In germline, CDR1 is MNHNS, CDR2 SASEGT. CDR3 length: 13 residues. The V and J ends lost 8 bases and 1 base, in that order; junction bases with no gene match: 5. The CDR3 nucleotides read TGTGCCAGCGGACGGGACAGTTCCTACGAGCAGTACTTC. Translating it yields CASGRDSSYEQYF.

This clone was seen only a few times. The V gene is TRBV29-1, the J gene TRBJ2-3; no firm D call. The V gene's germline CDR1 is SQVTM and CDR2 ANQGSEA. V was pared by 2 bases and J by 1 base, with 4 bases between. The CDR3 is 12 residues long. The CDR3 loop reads CSVEQGTDTQYF. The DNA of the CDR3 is TGCAGCGTTGAACAGGGCACAGATACGCAGTATTTT.

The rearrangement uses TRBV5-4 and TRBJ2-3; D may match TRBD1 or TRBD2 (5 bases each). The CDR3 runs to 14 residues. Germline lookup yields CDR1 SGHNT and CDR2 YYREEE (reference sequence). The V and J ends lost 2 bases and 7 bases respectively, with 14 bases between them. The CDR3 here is CASSFRDHQNTQYF. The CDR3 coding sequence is TGTGCCAGCAGCTTCCGGGACCACCAAAATACGCAGTATTTT.

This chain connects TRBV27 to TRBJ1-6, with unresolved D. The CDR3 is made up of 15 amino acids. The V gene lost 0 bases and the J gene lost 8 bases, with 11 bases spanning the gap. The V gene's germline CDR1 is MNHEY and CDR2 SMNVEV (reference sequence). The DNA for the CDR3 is TGTGCCAGCAGTTTATCGACAACGATAGATTCACCCCTCCACTTT. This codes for CASSLSTTIDSPLHF.

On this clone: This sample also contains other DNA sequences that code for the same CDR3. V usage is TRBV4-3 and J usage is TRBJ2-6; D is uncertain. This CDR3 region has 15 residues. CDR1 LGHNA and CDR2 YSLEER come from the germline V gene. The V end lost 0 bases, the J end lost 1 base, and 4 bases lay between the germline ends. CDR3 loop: CASSQEASGANVLTF. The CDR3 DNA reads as TGCGCCAGCAGCCAAGAGGCATCTGGGGCCAACGTCCTGACTTTC.

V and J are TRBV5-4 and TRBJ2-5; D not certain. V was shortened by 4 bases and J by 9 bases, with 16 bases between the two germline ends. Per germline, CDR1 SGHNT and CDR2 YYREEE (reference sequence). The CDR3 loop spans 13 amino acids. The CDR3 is CASSIYGVLPQYF. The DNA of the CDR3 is TGTGCCAGCAGCATATACGGCGTCTTGCCCCAGTACTTC. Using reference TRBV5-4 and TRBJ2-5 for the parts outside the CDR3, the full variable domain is ETGVTQSPTHLIKTRGQQVTLRCSSQSGHNTVSWYQQALGQGPQFIFQYYREEENGRGNFPPRFSGLQFPNYSSELNVNALELDDSALYLCASSIYGVLPQYFGPGTRLLVL.

The CDR3 protein is CASSLGNEQFF. DNA of the CDR3: TGTGCCAGCAGTTTAGGGAATGAGCAGTTCTTC. This sequence joins TRBV28 and TRBJ2-1; D remains ambiguous. V was pared by 2 bases and J by 7 bases, with 3 bases between. Germline CDR1 reads MDHEN; CDR2 reads SYDVKM. The CDR3 has 11 residues.

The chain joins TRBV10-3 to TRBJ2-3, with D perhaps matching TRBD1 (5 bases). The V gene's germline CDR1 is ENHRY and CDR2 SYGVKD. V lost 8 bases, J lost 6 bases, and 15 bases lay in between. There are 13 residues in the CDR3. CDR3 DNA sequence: TGTGCCATCGGGGCCAGGGTTGTGGATACGCAGTATTTT. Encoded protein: CAIGARVVDTQYF.

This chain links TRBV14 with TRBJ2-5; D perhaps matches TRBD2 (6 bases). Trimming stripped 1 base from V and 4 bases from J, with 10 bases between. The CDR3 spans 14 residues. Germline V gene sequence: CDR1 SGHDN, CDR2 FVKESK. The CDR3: CASSQVGSRETQYF. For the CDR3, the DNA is TGTGCCAGCAGCCAAGTCGGGAGCCGAGAGACCCAGTACTTC.

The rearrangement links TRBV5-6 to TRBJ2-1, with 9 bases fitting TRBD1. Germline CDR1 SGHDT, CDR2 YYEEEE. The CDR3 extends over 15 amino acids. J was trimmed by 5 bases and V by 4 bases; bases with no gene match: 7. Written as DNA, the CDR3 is TGTGCCAGCAGCCCTACAGGGGGCCCCCACAATGAGCAGTTCTTC. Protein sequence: CASSPTGGPHNEQFF. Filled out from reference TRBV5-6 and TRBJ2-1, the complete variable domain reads DAGVTQSPTHLIKTRGQQVTLRCSPKSGHDTVSWYQQALGQGPQFIFQYYEEEERQRGNFPDRFSGHQFPNYSSELNVNALLLGDSALYLCASSPTGGPHNEQFFGPGTRLTVL.

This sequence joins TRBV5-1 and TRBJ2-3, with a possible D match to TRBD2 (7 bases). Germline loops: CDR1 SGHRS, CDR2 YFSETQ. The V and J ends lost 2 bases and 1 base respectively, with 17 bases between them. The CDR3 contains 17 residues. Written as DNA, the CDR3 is TGCGCCAGCAGCTTTTCATCCCCGGGGGGCGGCACAGATACGCAGTATTTT. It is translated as CASSFSSPGGGTDTQYF.

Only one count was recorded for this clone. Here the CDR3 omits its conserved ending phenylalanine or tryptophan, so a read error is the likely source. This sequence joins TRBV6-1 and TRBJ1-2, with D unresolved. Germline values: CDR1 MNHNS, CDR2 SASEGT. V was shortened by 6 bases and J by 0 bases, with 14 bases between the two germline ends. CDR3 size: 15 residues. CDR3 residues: CASSAVATANYGYTL. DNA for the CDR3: TGTGCCAGCAGCGCGGTCGCTACAGCTAACTATGGCTACACCCTC.

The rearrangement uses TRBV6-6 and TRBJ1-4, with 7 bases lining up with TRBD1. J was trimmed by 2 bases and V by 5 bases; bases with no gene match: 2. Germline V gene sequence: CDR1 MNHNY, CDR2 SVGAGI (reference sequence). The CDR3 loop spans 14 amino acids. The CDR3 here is CASSIRGTNEKLFF. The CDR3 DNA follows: TGTGCCAGCAGTATCAGGGGGACTAATGAAAAACTGTTTTTT.

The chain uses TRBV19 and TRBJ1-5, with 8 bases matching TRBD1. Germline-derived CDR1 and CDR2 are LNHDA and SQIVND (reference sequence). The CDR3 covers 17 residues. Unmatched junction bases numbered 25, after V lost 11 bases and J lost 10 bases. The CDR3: CASNPGTGSPSMKPQHF. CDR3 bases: TGTGCCTCCAACCCGGGGACAGGCTCTCCCTCTATGAAACCCCAGCATTTT.

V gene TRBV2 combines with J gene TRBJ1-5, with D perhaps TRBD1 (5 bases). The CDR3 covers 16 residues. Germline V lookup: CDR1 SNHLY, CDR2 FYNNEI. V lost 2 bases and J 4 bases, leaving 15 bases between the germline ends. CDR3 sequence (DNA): TGTGCCAGCAGTGAAAGGGGAGGGACCGGGAATCAGCCCCAGCATTTT. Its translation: CASSERGGTGNQPQHF. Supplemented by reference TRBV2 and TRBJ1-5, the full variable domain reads EPEVTQTPSHQVTQMGQEVILRCVPISNHLYFYWYRQILGQKVEFLVSFYNNEISEKSEIFDDQFSVERPDGSNFTLKIRSTKLEDSAMYFCASSERGGTGNQPQHFGDGTRLSIL.

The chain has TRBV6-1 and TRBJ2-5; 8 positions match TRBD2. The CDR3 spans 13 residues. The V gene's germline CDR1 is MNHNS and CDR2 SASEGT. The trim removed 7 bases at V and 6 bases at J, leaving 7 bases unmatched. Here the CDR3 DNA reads TGTGCCAGCACCTTCGGACTAGCACAGACCCAGTACTTC. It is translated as CASTFGLAQTQYF.

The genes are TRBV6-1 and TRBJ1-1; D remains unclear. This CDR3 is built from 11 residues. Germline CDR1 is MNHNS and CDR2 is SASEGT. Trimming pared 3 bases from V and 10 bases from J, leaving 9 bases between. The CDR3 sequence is CASSEKKIAFF. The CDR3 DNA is TGTGCCAGCAGTGAGAAGAAGATAGCTTTCTTT.

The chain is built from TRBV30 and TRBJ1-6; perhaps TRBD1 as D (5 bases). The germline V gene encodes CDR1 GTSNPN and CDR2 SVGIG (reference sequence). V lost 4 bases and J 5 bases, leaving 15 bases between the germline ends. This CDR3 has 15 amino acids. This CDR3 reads CAWTARDGNNSPLHF. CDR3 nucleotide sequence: TGTGCCTGGACCGCCCGGGACGGCAATAATTCACCCCTCCACTTT.

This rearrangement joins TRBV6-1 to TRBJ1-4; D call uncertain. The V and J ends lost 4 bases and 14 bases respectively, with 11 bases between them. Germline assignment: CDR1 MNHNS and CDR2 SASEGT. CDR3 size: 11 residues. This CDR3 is CASSALGSLFF. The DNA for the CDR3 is TGTGCCAGCAGTGCCTTGGGGTCGCTGTTTTTT.

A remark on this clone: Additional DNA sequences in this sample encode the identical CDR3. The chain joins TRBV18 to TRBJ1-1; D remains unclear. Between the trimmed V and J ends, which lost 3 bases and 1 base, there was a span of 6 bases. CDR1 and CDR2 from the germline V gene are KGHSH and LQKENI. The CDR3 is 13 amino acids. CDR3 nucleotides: TGTGCCAGCTCACCGAAGGAGAACACTGAAGCTTTCTTT. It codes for CASSPKENTEAFF.

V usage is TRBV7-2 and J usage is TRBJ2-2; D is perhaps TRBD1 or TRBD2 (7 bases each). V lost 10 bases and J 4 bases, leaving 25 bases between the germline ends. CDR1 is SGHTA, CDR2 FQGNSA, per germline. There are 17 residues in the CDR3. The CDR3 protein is CATLTHPSRGGTGELFF. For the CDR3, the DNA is TGTGCCACCCTTACCCATCCAAGCAGGGGGGGCACCGGGGAGCTGTTTTTT.